The clone carrying this T cell receptor (beta chain) appeared once. This entry comes from a study of blood T cell repertoires in COVID-19. Sequencing used immunoSEQ multiplex PCR; TCRdb keeps in-frame clones, though not all of them. The repertoire includes 200,000 to 300,000 clones, 80% to 90% of them detected once, and 2.6% sits in the top ten. The CDR3 totals 15 residues. The J segment lost 6 bases and the V segment lost 0 bases, leaving 7 bases of the junction unmatched. Germline loops: CDR1 SGHDT, CDR2 YYEEEE. Sequencing input: PBMCs or T cells enriched from blood (not recorded which). V usage is TRBV5-6 and J usage is TRBJ1-2; 8 bases match TRBD1. This TCR was sampled from a woman aged 25 to 45 with acute COVID-19. The CDR3 DNA follows: TGTGCCAGCAGCTTGGTTCAGGGGGCCTTCAATGGCTACACCTTC. Translation gives CASSLVQGAFNGYTF.